Listed here are 16 T cell receptor beta chains from one sample, sequenced in a study of OX40 agonist ivuxolimab in advanced cancers. The protocol was immunoSEQ multiplex PCR, while the TCRdb copy is restricted to in-frame clones and leaves out a portion. The table shows tens of thousands of clones, with approximately 91% occurring only once. Material: CD4+ or CD8+ T cells sorted from blood, obtained in a trial of the OX40 agonist ivuxolimab. All receptors derive from an adult with an advanced solid tumor such as melanoma, head and neck, liver or kidney cancer.

The chain combines TRBV4-1 with TRBJ2-7; 11 positions match TRBD2. In germline, CDR1 is MGHRA, CDR2 YSYEKL. The CDR3 is made up of 17 amino acids. V was clipped by 3 bases and J by 1 base; unmatched bases: 8. The CDR3 sequence is CASSQATGTSGSYEQYF. The CDR3 DNA follows: TGCGCCAGCAGCCAGGCTACCGGGACTAGCGGATCCTACGAGCAGTACTTC.

The V and J genes are TRBV5-1 and TRBJ2-2; either TRBD1 or TRBD2 may fit D (7 bases each). Germline V lookup: CDR1 SGHRS, CDR2 YFSETQ. This CDR3 comprises 16 residues. V was cut by 7 bases and J by 4 bases, with 20 bases left in between. This CDR3 is CASAPRGGMTTGELFF. For the CDR3, the DNA is TGCGCCAGCGCCCCCAGGGGGGGGATGACCACCGGGGAGCTGTTTTTT.

V usage is TRBV2 and J usage is TRBJ1-2; TRBD1 aligns across 7 bases. This CDR3 region has 14 residues. CDR1 and CDR2 from the germline V gene are SNHLY and FYNNEI. Unmatched junction bases numbered 10, after V lost 4 bases and J lost 8 bases. CDR3 bases: TGTGCCAGCAGTGCTGAGACAGGGTTCAAAGGCTACACCTTC. Translating gives CASSAETGFKGYTF.

The chain is built from TRBV28 and TRBJ2-7, with TRBD2 identical over 9 bases. The CDR3 runs 17 residues. Germline loops: CDR1 MDHEN, CDR2 SYDVKM. With V trimmed by 5 bases and J by 6 bases, 17 bases remained unmatched. Here the CDR3 DNA reads TGTGCCAGCAGTCCCTCCGGGACTAGCATAGAGGGGCGCGAGCAGTACTTC. It is translated as CASSPSGTSIEGREQYF.

In its sample, this clone was seen once. The gene calls are TRBV21-1 and TRBJ2-7; the DNA was not compared with TRBD1, the D call given in the table. TRBV21-1 is marked as a pseudogene. The CDR3 spans 18 residues. CDR3: CASSHSRLRPGQGCEQYF. The CDR3 DNA reads as TGTGCCAGCAGCCATTCCCGCCTTCGTCCGGGACAGGGGTGCGAGCAGTACTTC.

The chain is built from TRBV2 and TRBJ2-5; D is uncertain. The CDR3 covers 13 residues. CDR1 SNHLY and CDR2 FYNNEI come from the germline V gene. The V end was cut by 3 bases, the J end by 3 bases, with 8 bases between. The CDR3 sequence: CASSDRQKETQYF. The CDR3 region has the DNA TGTGCCAGCAGTGATAGGCAGAAAGAGACCCAGTACTTC.

The V gene is TRBV15, the J gene TRBJ2-3, with TRBD2 matching over 16 bases. Germline loops: CDR1 LNHNV, CDR2 YYDKDF (reference sequence). This CDR3 is built from 18 residues. V lost 9 bases and J lost 1; bases outside the gene matches: 10. In DNA, the CDR3 is TGTGCCACGAACCCGGGACTAGCGGGGGGGCAACGCACAGATACGCAGTATTTT. As protein: CATNPGLAGGQRTDTQYF.

The chain's CDR3 is CASSPDRGYTGELFF. In DNA form, the CDR3 reads TGTGCCAGTAGTCCGGACAGGGGGTACACCGGGGAGCTGTTTTTT. The chain links TRBV19 to TRBJ2-2; 10 positions match TRBD1. The CDR3 has 15 residues. V trimming: 5 bases; J trimming: 3 bases; junction bases outside the gene matches: 3. CDR1 LNHDA and CDR2 SQIVND come from the germline V gene (reference sequence).

This chain links TRBV30 with TRBJ2-5; TRBD1 aligns across 8 bases. The V gene's germline CDR1 is GTSNPN and CDR2 SVGIG (reference sequence). The CDR3 is made up of 13 amino acids. The V segment lost 4 bases and the J segment 5 bases; nucleotides outside the gene matches: 6. The chain's CDR3 is CAWKDRVVETQYF. CDR3 bases: TGTGCCTGGAAGGACAGGGTTGTGGAGACCCAGTACTTC.

The chain employs TRBV7-8 and TRBJ1-2, with D perhaps matching TRBD1 (6 bases). V lost 6 bases, J lost 8 bases, and 13 bases lay in between. Germline loops: CDR1 SGHVS, CDR2 FQNEAQ. The length of the CDR3 is 12 residues. In DNA form, the CDR3 reads TGTGCCAGCAGTAGGGGGAGGGAAGGCTACACCTTC. Protein: CASSRGREGYTF.

V usage is TRBV6-6 and J usage is TRBJ2-2; no firm D call. The CDR3 is 12 amino acids. The germline V gene encodes CDR1 MNHNY and CDR2 SVGAGI (reference sequence). Trimming pared 5 bases from V and 6 bases from J, leaving 7 bases between. CDR3 nucleotides: TGTGCCAGCAGTCCCCGAGCCGGGGAGCTGTTTTTT. Residues: CASSPRAGELFF.

The V gene is TRBV30, the J gene TRBJ2-5; D is perhaps TRBD1 or TRBD2 (5 bases each). V lost 0 bases to trimming and J lost 5 bases, with 13 bases between them. The CDR3 sequence is 14 residues long. Germline CDR1 GTSNPN, CDR2 SVGIG (reference sequence). The CDR3 bases are TGTGCCTGGAGTGTAGGGGACCCATCGGAGACCCAGTACTTC. Amino acid sequence: CAWSVGDPSETQYF.

This clone was detected only a few times. The V call is TRBV6-1, the J call TRBJ1-5, with no clear D. The V and J ends lost 4 bases and 1 base respectively, with 5 bases between them. The CDR3 runs 13 residues. CDR1 and CDR2 (germline): MNHNS, SASEGT. CDR3 residues: CASSAQSNQPQHF. DNA of the CDR3: TGTGCCAGCAGTGCACAGAGCAATCAGCCCCAGCATTTT.

The chain employs TRBV5-4 and TRBJ2-3; possible D gene TRBD2, 6 bases. Germline-derived CDR1 and CDR2 are SGHNT and YYREEE (reference sequence). The V and J ends lost 4 bases and 0 bases respectively, with 18 bases between them. The CDR3 has 17 residues. The CDR3 is CASSHLKTSLSTDTQYF. DNA of the CDR3: TGTGCCAGCAGCCATCTTAAAACTAGCTTGAGCACAGATACGCAGTATTTT.

This CDR3 is CASSPPPTGNSPLHF. CDR3 nucleotides: TGTGCCAGCAGCCCCCCCCCGACGGGTAATTCACCCCTCCACTTT. The genes are TRBV28 and TRBJ1-6; D call uncertain. In germline, CDR1 is MDHEN, CDR2 SYDVKM. This CDR3 is built from 15 residues. V was shortened by 6 bases and J by 6 bases, with 15 bases between the two germline ends.

The V and J genes are TRBV7-3 and TRBJ2-6; the D is unclear. The germline V and J ends were trimmed by 4 bases and 0 bases, with 4 bases remaining between them. The CDR3 sequence is 14 residues long. Germline loops: CDR1 SGHTA, CDR2 FQGTGA. CDR3 residues: CASSSFSGANVLTF. For the CDR3, the DNA is TGTGCCAGCAGCTCCTTCTCTGGGGCCAACGTCCTGACTTTC.